This T cell receptor beta chain emerged from a study of T cell clonotyping in hematopoietic cell transplantation. This clone appeared a few times. Its antigen is unidentified. Here immunoSEQ multiplex PCR was the method, and the copy in TCRdb shows in-frame clones only, minus some. The data show about 12,000 clones, roughly 45% seen once. General observations from the study: Without cell sorting, CD4 versus CD8 contributions remain unresolved.

The V gene end was trimmed by 0 bases and the J gene end by 8 bases; junction bases not matched to a gene: 5. Germline V gene data show CDR1 as SGDLS and CDR2 as YYNGEE. The CDR3 runs to 14 residues. The chain couples TRBV9 to TRBJ2-1; 7 bases align to TRBD2. Sequencing used peripheral blood mononuclear cells. This clonotype was obtained from a man in his fifties in good health. Some clones in this sample may be carry-over from other donors' samples. CDR3 DNA sequence: TGTGCCAGCAGCGTAGGCGGGAGTCGGGATGAGCAGTTCTTC. It encodes CASSVGGSRDEQFF. The whole variable domain, filled in from reference TRBV9 and TRBJ2-1, reads DSGVTQTPKHLITATGQRVTLRCSPRSGDLSVYWYQQSLDQGLQFLIQYYNGEERAKGNILERFSAQQFPDLHSELNLSSLELGDSALYFCASSVGGSRDEQFFGPGTRLTVL.